The text below deals with one TCR beta chain. Its antigen is still unknown. Trimming cost V 5 bases and J 10 bases, with 21 bases left between them. Germline V gene sequence: CDR1 SGHAT, CDR2 FQNNGV. This CDR3 is 16 amino acids long. Within the ViraFEST assay, antigen-specific CD4+ T cells underwent expansion with viral peptide pools prior to sequencing. Having been cultured for roughly 9 days, the cells underwent CD4+ T cell isolation. SARS-CoV-2 infection was confirmed by PCR in the person between March and December 2020. Some 2.2 million PBMC per well received approximately 9.4 IU/ml IL-2 and 9.5 to 10 ug/ml peptides in culture. Assay used: immunoSEQ multiplex PCR; TCRdb lists only in-frame clones, some missing. The repertoire holds under 65,000 clones, approximately 73% seen once, with 5.5% in the top ten. This specimen belongs to a study of vaccination effects on CD4 cells after COVID-19. Study-wide context: The vaccine given was either BNT162b2 or mRNA-1273, in two doses. Findings and limits, study-wide: At late timepoints after vaccination, vaccine- and infection-induced clones shrank markedly.

The specimen was CD4+ T cells from PBMCs cultured with HIV peptides, collected before COVID-19 vaccination. The subset: HIV-1 Nef peptide pool negative control/reference culture. The source of this sequence is a human donor who had a prior SARS-CoV-2 infection. The chain is built from TRBV11-2 and TRBJ1-6, with D possibly matching TRBD1 (5 bases). In DNA form, the CDR3 reads TGTGCCAGCAGCCTCCGGGGACTTCAACTAGACTCACCCCTCCACTTT. Protein sequence: CASSLRGLQLDSPLHF.